Listed here is a single TCR beta chain. Germline V lookup: CDR1 GTSNPN, CDR2 SVGIG (reference sequence). With 2 bases removed from V and 3 bases from J, the gap between germline ends came to 8 bases. The CDR3 has 13 amino acids. These data belong to a study of blood T cell repertoires in COVID-19. Study context: Acute and convalescent COVID-19 samples came from the United States, Italy and Spain.

Original processing methods: Amplification from reference gene primers served as the basis for estimated nucleated cell counts. TCRdb's copy holds only in-frame clones and misses some; the assay was immunoSEQ multiplex PCR. That table gives V, J and clone size, and the DNA gave D and trimming. The data show approximately 92,000 clones, around 81% seen once. The source of this sequence is a man over 45 with acute or convalescent COVID-19. The sample taken for sequencing was peripheral blood. This sequence joins TRBV30 and TRBJ1-3; tentatively, D is TRBD1 (5 bases). The CDR3 reads CAWSQGFGNTIYF. CDR3 coding DNA: TGTGCCTGGAGTCAGGGTTTTGGAAACACCATATATTTT.